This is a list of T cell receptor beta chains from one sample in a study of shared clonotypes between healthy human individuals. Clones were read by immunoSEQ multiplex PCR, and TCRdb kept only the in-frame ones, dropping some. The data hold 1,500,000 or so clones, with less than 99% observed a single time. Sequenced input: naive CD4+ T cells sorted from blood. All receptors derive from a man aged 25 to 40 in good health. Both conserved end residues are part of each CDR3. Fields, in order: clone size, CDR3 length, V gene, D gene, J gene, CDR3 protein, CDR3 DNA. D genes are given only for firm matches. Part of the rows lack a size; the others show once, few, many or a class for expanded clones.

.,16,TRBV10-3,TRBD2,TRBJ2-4,CAISDRGLAGPGIQYF,TGTGCCATCAGCGATCGAGGGCTAGCGGGCCCAGGCATTCAGTACTTC
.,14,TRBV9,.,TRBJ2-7,CASSWAEGSFEQYF,TGTGCCAGCAGCTGGGCGGAGGGGAGTTTCGAGCAGTACTTC
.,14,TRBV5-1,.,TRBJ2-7,CASSPTVGDYEQYF,TGCGCCAGCAGCCCCACGGTAGGGGACTACGAGCAGTACTTC
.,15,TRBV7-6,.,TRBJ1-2,CASSVGGDPRYGYTF,TGTGCCAGCAGCGTCGGCGGGGATCCTCGCTATGGCTACACCTTC
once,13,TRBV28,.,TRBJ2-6,CASSSRRANVLTF,TGTGCCAGCAGTTCCAGGAGGGCCAACGTCCTGACTTTC
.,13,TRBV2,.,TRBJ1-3,CASRGDGIRTIYF,TGTGCCAGCAGGGGGGACGGAATAAGGACCATATATTTT
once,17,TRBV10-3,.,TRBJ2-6,CAISDSPGVSGANVLTF,TGTGCCATCAGTGACTCACCAGGGGTTTCTGGGGCCAACGTCCTGACTTTC
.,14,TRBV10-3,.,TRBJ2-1,CAIENRNSYNEQFF,TGTGCCATCGAGAACCGAAACTCCTACAATGAGCAGTTCTTC
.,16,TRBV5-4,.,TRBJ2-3,CASSLGAGGFTDTQYF,TGTGCCAGCAGCTTGGGGGCGGGCGGGTTCACAGATACGCAGTATTTT
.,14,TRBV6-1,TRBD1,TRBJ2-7,CASSRQGYSYEQYF,TGTGCCAGCAGTCGACAGGGGTACTCCTACGAGCAGTACTTC
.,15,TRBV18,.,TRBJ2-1,CASSRPGLPDNEQFF,TGTGCCAGCTCCCGACCGGGACTCCCAGACAATGAGCAGTTCTTC
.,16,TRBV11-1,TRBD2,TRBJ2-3,CASSILAGGLTDTQYF,TGTGCCAGCAGCATATTAGCGGGAGGTCTTACAGATACGCAGTATTTT
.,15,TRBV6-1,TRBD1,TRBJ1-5,CASRFWQGANQPQHF,TGTGCCAGCAGATTTTGGCAGGGGGCAAATCAGCCCCAGCATTTT
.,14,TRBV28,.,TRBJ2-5,CASSYPGTEETQYF,TGTGCCAGCAGCTACCCCGGTACGGAAGAGACCCAGTACTTC
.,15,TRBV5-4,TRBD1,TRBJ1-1,CASSGRQGWGTEAFF,TGTGCCAGCAGCGGGCGACAGGGGTGGGGAACTGAAGCTTTCTTT
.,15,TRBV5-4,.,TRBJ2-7,CASSLPQGLPYEQYF,TGTGCCAGCAGCTTGCCTCAGGGGCTCCCCTACGAGCAGTACTTC
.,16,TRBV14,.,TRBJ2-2,CASSLNLGRSTGELFF,TGTGCCAGCAGCCTAAACCTCGGACGGAGCACCGGGGAGCTGTTTTTT
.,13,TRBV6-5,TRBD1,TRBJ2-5,CASSRTGQETQYF,TGTGCCAGCAGTAGGACAGGGCAAGAGACCCAGTACTTC
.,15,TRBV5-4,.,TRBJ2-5,CASSLTATVQETQYF,TGTGCCAGCAGCCTCACAGCGACCGTCCAAGAGACCCAGTACTTC
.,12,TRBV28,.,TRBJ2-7,CASSRLIYEQYF,TGTGCCAGCAGCCGTCTAATCTACGAGCAGTACTTC
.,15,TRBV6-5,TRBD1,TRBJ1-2,CASSLTGTVDYGYTF,TGTGCCAGCAGCTTGACAGGGACCGTGGACTATGGCTACACCTTC
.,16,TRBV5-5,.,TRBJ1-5,CASSSLGTEVNQPQHF,TGTGCCAGCAGCTCGCTAGGGACGGAAGTCAATCAGCCCCAGCATTTT
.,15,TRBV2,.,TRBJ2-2,CASSDRRGNTGELFF,TGTGCCAGCAGTGATCGGCGGGGAAACACCGGGGAGCTGTTTTTT
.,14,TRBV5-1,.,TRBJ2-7,CASSLAGRAYEQYF,TGCGCCAGCAGCTTGGCCGGGCGCGCCTACGAGCAGTACTTC
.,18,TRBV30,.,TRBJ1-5,CAWTLDCWIPLSNQPQHF,TGTGCCTGGACCTTGGATTGTTGGATCCCCCTTAGCAATCAGCCCCAGCATTTT
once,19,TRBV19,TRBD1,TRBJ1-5,CASSIPLQGGGYSNQPQHF,TGTGCCAGTAGTATACCGTTACAGGGGGGTGGCTATAGCAATCAGCCCCAGCATTTT
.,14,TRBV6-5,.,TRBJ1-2,CASSPRVRDNGYTF,TGTGCCAGCAGCCCAAGGGTCAGGGATAATGGCTACACCTTC
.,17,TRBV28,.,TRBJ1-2,CASSLGNPGLGSLGYTF,TGTGCCAGCAGTTTGGGGAACCCGGGACTAGGTAGTTTAGGCTACACCTTC
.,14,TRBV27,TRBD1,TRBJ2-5,CASRRDRVAETQYF,TGTGCCAGCAGACGGGACAGGGTCGCGGAGACCCAGTACTTC
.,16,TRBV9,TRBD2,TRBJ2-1,CASSAMSGSSYNEQFF,TGTGCCAGCAGCGCGATGAGCGGGAGTTCCTACAATGAGCAGTTCTTC
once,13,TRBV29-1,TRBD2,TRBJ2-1,CSVVSGRGNEQFF,TGCAGCGTTGTGTCCGGGAGGGGGAATGAGCAGTTCTTC
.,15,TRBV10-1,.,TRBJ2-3,CASSEGRRTTDTQYF,TGCGCCAGCAGTGAAGGGCGGAGAACTACAGATACGCAGTATTTT
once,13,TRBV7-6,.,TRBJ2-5,CASSPINQETQYF,TGTGCCAGCAGCCCCATCAACCAAGAGACCCAGTACTTC
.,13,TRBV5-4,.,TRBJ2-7,CASSRGETGEQYF,TGTGCCAGCAGCCGCGGGGAGACGGGTGAGCAGTACTTC
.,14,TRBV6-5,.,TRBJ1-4,CASSYSTANEKLFF,TGTGCCAGCAGTTACTCGACGGCTAATGAAAAACTGTTTTTT
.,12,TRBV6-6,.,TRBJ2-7,CASSSSGWEQYF,TGTGCCAGCAGTAGTAGCGGCTGGGAGCAGTACTTC
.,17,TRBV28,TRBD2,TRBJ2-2,CASSIYRTSGFTGELFF,TGTGCCAGCAGCATCTACCGGACTAGCGGGTTCACCGGGGAGCTGTTTTTT
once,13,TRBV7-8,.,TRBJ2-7,CASSDRPGVVQYF,TGTGCCAGCAGCGACCGACCGGGTGTTGTGCAGTACTTC
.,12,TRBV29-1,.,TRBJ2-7,CSAQGPTLGQYF,TGCAGCGCACAAGGACCGACCCTAGGGCAGTACTTC
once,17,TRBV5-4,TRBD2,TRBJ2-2,CASSLSSGRAATGELFF,TGTGCCAGCAGCTTGAGTAGCGGGAGGGCCGCCACCGGGGAGCTGTTTTTT
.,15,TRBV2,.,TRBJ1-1,CASSYQGSQNTEAFF,TGTGCCAGCAGTTATCAGGGATCGCAAAACACTGAAGCTTTCTTT